This paragraph covers one T cell receptor beta chain sequence. This receptor's antigen is unknown. One base away there is no much larger clone; base qualities are not given. The data stem from a study of blood T cell repertoires in COVID-19 (dated by TCRdb to the early 2020s). A note on the overall study: Samples from collaborators originated in the United States, Italy and Spain and spanned both the acute and convalescent phases of COVID-19. The prospective study material was composed of cDNA or gDNA derived from T cells, B-cell-depleted T cells, or PBMCs. Subjects who had been exposed to COVID-19, were actively infected with it, or had recovered from it provided the deeply sampled blood TCRbeta repertoires that made up the dataset. The repertoires were released in a freely available public database intended as a resource for research on the immune response to SARS-CoV-2. The samples were drawn from two sources: the first 160 participants of the ongoing ImmuneRACE study, and 1,254 subjects contributed by 6 global collaborators. Sample metadata almost always included a de-identified subject ID, COVID-19 status, age in years and sex. Where available, HLA class I and class II types were obtained from metadata supplied by the sample provider rather than from assay-based typing. Findings and caveats that apply to the study as a whole: The amount of clinical and demographic metadata varied by source and participant and was provided uncurated.

The CDR1 and CDR2 encoded by the germline V gene are LGHNA and YNFKEQ. Reading from cysteine to phenylalanine, the CDR3 counts 16 amino acids. Only the CDR3 region is kept as DNA, spanning 48 bases read in frame from base 1. The V and J ends are trimmed by 3 bases and 1 base, leaving 10 bases between them. TCRbeta CDR3 regions were amplified from genomic DNA by means of the immunoSEQ Assay, a bias-controlled multiplex PCR. In the paper's pipeline: Within the assay, amplification of reference gene primers was used to estimate how many nucleated cells each sample contained. Sequence reads were collapsed and filtered to measure the absolute abundance of every unique TCRbeta CDR3 rearrangement. Productive Simpson clonality was computed per sample as the square root of Simpson's diversity index over productive rearrangements. TCRdb retrieved this table from immuneACCESS and kept in-frame rearrangements only. Not all clones are present; in checked studies, unresolved V genes account for under half, and no reason is known for the remainder. The V and J calls and clone size were taken over from that table, and D and trimming were inferred from the DNA. The sample has roughly 140,000 clones on record, 65% to 80% of them singletons. Less than 2% of the sample goes to the ten largest clones.

The collaborating institutions used their own protocols to collect whole blood in K2EDTA tubes. For TCRbeta analysis, collaborator samples were shipped as frozen whole blood, as isolated PBMCs, or as DNA extracted from either sample type. This sequence uses TRBV4-2 and TRBJ2-6; matching of 5 bases hints at TRBD1 as the D gene. This TCR was sampled from a woman aged 55-69 years with acute or convalescent COVID-19. The source material was peripheral blood. The nucleotide sequence is given as TGTGCCAGCAGCCAGGCCAGGGCTTCTGGGGCCAACGTCCTGACTTTC. Its amino acids are CASSQARASGANVLTF.